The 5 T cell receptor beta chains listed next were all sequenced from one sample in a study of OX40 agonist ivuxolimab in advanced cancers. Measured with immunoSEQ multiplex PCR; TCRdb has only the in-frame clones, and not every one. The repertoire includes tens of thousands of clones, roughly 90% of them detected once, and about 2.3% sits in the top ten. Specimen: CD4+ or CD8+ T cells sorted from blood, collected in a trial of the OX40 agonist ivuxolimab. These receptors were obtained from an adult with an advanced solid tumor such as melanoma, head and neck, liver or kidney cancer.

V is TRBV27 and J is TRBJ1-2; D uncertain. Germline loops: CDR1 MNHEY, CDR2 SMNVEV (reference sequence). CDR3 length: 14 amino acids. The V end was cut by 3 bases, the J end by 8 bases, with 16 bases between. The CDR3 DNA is TGTGCCAGCAGTTTTCGGGGTGTTGAGGGCGGCTACACCTTC. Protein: CASSFRGVEGGYTF.

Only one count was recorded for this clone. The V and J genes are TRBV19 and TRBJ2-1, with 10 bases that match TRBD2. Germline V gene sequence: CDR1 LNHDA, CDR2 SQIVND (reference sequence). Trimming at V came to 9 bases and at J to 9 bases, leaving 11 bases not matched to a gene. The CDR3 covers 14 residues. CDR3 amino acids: CASKLAGGPGEQFF. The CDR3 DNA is TGTGCCAGCAAATTAGCGGGAGGCCCGGGTGAGCAGTTCTTC.

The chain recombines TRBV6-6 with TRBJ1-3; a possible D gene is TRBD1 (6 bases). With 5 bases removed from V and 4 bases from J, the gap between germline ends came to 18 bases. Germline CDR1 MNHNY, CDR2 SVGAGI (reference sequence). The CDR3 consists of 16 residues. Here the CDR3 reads CASSQPTGLEGNTIYF. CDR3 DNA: TGTGCCAGCAGTCAACCAACAGGGCTAGAGGGAAACACCATATATTTT.

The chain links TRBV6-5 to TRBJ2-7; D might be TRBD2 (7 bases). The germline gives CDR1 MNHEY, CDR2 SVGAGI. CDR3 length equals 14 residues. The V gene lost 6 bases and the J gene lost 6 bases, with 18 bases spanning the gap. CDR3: CASSDTGGLLEQYF. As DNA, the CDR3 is TGTGCCAGCAGCGACACGGGGGGCCTTCTCGAGCAGTACTTC.

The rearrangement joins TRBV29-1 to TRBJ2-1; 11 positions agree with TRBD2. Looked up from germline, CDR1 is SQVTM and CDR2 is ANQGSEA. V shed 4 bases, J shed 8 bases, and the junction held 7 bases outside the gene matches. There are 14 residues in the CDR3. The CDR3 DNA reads TGCAGCGTTGGGCGGACTAGCGGGTCCGATGAGCAGTTCTTC. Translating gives CSVGRTSGSDEQFF.